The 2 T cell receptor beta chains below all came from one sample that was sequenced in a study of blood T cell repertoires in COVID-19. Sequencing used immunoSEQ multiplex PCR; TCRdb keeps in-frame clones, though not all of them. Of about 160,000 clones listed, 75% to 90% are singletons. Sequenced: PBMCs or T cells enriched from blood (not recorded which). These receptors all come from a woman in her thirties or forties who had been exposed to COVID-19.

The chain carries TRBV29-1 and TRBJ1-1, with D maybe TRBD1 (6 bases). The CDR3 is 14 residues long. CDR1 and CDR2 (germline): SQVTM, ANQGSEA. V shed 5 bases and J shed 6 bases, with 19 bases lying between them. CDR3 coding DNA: TGCAGCGTTTCCCCGGGACATTCGATCCCTGAAGCTTTCTTT. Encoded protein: CSVSPGHSIPEAFF.

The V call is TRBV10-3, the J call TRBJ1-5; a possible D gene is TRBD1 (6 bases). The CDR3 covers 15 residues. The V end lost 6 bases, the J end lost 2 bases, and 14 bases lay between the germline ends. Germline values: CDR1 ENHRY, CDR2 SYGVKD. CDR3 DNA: TGTGCCATCAGCGAGACCTGGACAGGCAATCAGCCCCAGCATTTT. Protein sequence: CAISETWTGNQPQHF.